This T cell receptor (beta chain) was retrieved from a study of T cell changes during pregnancy in multiple sclerosis. CDR1 and CDR2 (germline): SNHLY, FYNNEI. With 6 bases removed from V and 0 bases from J, the gap between germline ends came to 3 bases. The CDR3 runs to 11 residues. Here immunoSEQ multiplex PCR was the method, and the copy in TCRdb shows in-frame clones only, minus some. The sample carries 55,000 to 80,000 clones, roughly 92% recorded once. This sequence was found in a female donor with multiple sclerosis, enrolled in a pregnancy study. Sequencing was performed on CD8+ T cells from peripheral blood mononuclear cells, taken in the second trimester of pregnancy. This rearrangement joins TRBV2 to TRBJ2-7, with D unclear. CDR3 region: CASRASYEQYF. For the CDR3, the DNA is TGTGCCAGCAGGGCCTCCTACGAGCAGTACTTC.